The following is a T cell receptor (beta chain) sequence with its context. The data were taken from a study of cytomegalovirus exposure and HLA in healthy donors. Germline V gene sequence: CDR1 LNHDA, CDR2 SQIVND (reference sequence). V trimming: 6 bases; J trimming: 2 bases; junction bases outside the gene matches: 7. The length of the CDR3 is 15 residues. The PCR used 60 Vbeta and 13 Jbeta primers. Assay: immunoSEQ multiplex PCR; the TCRdb copy retains only in-frame clones and omits some. The table shows under 70,000 clones, with roughly four fifths occurring only once. The receptor was isolated from a man in his forties or fifties in good health and CMV-seronegative. The chain carries TRBV19 and TRBJ1-5; 7 bases line up with TRBD1. The material sequenced was PBMCs. DNA for the CDR3: TGTGCCAGTAGCCGCCTAGGGACAGGCAATCAGCCCCAGCATTTT. Residues: CASSRLGTGNQPQHF.